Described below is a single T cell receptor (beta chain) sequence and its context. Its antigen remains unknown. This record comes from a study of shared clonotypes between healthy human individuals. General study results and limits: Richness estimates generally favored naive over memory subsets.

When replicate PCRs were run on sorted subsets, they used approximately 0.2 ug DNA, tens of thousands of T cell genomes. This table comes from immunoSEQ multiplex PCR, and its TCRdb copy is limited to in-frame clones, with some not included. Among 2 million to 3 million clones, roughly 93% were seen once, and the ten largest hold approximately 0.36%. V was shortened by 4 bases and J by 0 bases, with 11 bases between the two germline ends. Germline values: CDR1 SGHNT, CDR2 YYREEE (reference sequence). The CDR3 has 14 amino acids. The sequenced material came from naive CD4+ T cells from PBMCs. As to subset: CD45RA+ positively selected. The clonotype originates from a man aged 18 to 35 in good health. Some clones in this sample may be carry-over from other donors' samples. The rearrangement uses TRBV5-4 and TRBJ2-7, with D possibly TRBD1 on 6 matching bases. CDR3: CASSQEQGSYEQYF. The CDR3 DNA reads TGTGCCAGCAGCCAGGAACAGGGCTCCTACGAGCAGTACTTC.